Sequencing of this T cell receptor beta chain was carried out in a study of blood T cell repertoires in COVID-19 (dated by TCRdb to about 2020). Turning to the overall study: Samples covering the acute and convalescent phases of COVID-19 were provided by collaborators in the United States, Italy and Spain. The repertoires were released in a freely available public database meant as a resource for research on the immune response to SARS-CoV-2. Deeply sampled blood TCRbeta repertoires from subjects exposed to, actively infected with, or recovered from COVID-19 were included in the dataset. HLA class I and class II types, where available, came from metadata supplied by the sample provider rather than from assay-based typing. The material from the prospective study consisted of cDNA or gDNA derived from T cells, B-cell-depleted T cells, or PBMCs. The samples were drawn from the first 160 participants of the ongoing ImmuneRACE study and from some 1,300 subjects provided by 6 global collaborators. Sample metadata almost always included a de-identified subject ID, COVID-19 status, age in years and sex.

As regards this clone: It lacks a known antigen. One base away there is no much larger clone; base qualities are not given.

What the research found in general, with its limitations: Clinical and demographic metadata were provided uncurated, with the amount varying by source and participant.

TCRbeta CDR3 regions were amplified from genomic DNA by means of the immunoSEQ Assay, a bias-controlled multiplex PCR. From the authors' description of their analysis: Within the assay, amplification of reference gene primers was used to estimate how many nucleated cells each sample contained. To quantify the absolute abundance of each unique TCRbeta CDR3 rearrangement, sequence reads were collapsed and filtered. For each sample, productive Simpson clonality was calculated by taking the square root of Simpson's diversity index across productive rearrangements. TCRdb stores this immuneACCESS table with in-frame sequences only. Part of the clones is absent; in the studies checked, under half of the shortfall reflects unresolved V genes, and no reason is known for the rest. V and J calls and clone size are as listed in that table; D and trimming were resolved from the DNA. The sample records 180,000 or so clones, over 80% of which are singletons. 10% to 15% of the sample rests with the top ten.

Enrolling through a virtual design, the prospective study's participants ranged in age from roughly 18 to 89 years and lived across approximately 25 United States geographic areas. To assign participants to cohorts, the prospective study relied on clinical history that participants themselves reported in a screening survey and a study questionnaire. ImmuneRACE Cohort 3 recovered participants were defined by two consecutive negative NP/OP PCR tests, healthcare professional clearance, or symptom resolution. In the prospective study, mobile phlebotomists collected whole blood, serum and a nasopharyngeal or oropharyngeal swab from each participant. Prospective study participants could optionally give additional blood draws and questionnaires over an approximately 2-month period. Before DNA extraction, blood samples from the prospective study were shipped at room temperature or frozen. Sequenced input: PBMCs or T cells enriched from blood (not recorded which). The TCR comes from a woman aged 60-75 years who had recovered from COVID-19.

The CDR3 in this case is CASSLYSGGGQPQHF. The base sequence is TGTGCCAGCAGTTTGTACTCAGGGGGAGGACAGCCCCAGCATTTT. The V and J genes are TRBV27 and TRBJ1-5, and 7 junction bases match TRBD1. Including cysteine and phenylalanine, the CDR3 has 15 amino acids. The sequence is cut down to CDR3 DNA, 45 bases in frame from base 1. V is trimmed back by 3 bases and J by 7 bases, and the junction contains 9 bases that no gene match accounts for. For CDR1 and CDR2, the germline V gene (reference sequence) lists MNHEY and SMNVEV.